These T cell receptor beta chains were read from a single sample in a study of blood T cell repertoires in COVID-19. Sequencing used immunoSEQ multiplex PCR; TCRdb keeps in-frame clones, though not all of them. Of some 100,000 clones listed, 88% are singletons. Source material: peripheral blood. All receptors derive from a man aged 45 to 65 with COVID-19, enrolled during active disease. The CDR3 runs from the conserved cysteine through the conserved F or W. The D gene is left open where the match is weak. Clone size is given for some rows only: seen once, a few or many times, or a class if the clone is expanded.

CDR3 DNA: TGTGCCAGCAGTTTCCTAGGATTCTACGAGCAGTACTTC
CDR3 protein: CASSFLGFYEQYF
J gene: TRBJ2-7
D gene: NA
V gene: TRBV12-3/TRBV12-4
clone size: NA

CDR3 DNA: TGCAGCGTTGAAGTGCGGAGCAATCAGCCCCAGCATTTT
CDR3 protein: CSVEVRSNQPQHF
J gene: TRBJ1-5
D gene: NA
V gene: TRBV29-1
clone size: NA

CDR3 DNA: TGTGCCAGCAGTGGACAGGGGGCCGGGGAATTGAATGAGCAGTTCTTC
CDR3 protein: CASSGQGAGELNEQFF
J gene: TRBJ2-1
D gene: TRBD1
V gene: TRBV6-4
clone size: NA

CDR3 DNA: TGTGCCAGCAGCTTAGGGGGCGGCGGGGACATTCAGTACTTC
CDR3 protein: CASSLGGGGDIQYF
J gene: TRBJ2-4
D gene: NA
V gene: TRBV7-2
clone size: NA

CDR3 DNA: TGTGCTAGTGGTTTGGACAGTTACTATGGCTACACCTTC
CDR3 protein: CASGLDSYYGYTF
J gene: TRBJ1-2
D gene: NA
V gene: TRBV12-5
clone size: NA

CDR3 DNA: TGTGCCAGCAGCTACCCTGGACACGCGCGGGGAAACGAAAAACTGTTTTTT
CDR3 protein: CASSYPGHARGNEKLFF
J gene: TRBJ1-4
D gene: NA
V gene: TRBV7-9
clone size: NA

CDR3 DNA: TGCGCCAGCAGCCAAGAAAGTTATAGGAGCTCTGGAAACACCATATATTTT
CDR3 protein: CASSQESYRSSGNTIYF
J gene: TRBJ1-3
D gene: NA
V gene: TRBV4-3
clone size: NA

CDR3 DNA: TGTGCCAGCAGCCTCCCGGACAGGGGGGCCGCTGAAGCTTTCTTT
CDR3 protein: CASSLPDRGAAEAFF
J gene: TRBJ1-1
D gene: TRBD1
V gene: TRBV5-6
clone size: NA

CDR3 DNA: TGTGCCAGCAGCCAAGGTTGGGACAGAATCTACAATGAGCAGTTCTTC
CDR3 protein: CASSQGWDRIYNEQFF
J gene: TRBJ2-1
D gene: TRBD1
V gene: TRBV3-1/TRBV3-2
clone size: NA

CDR3 DNA: TGCAGCGTGGCCTCCTCTCCCTACGAGCAGTACTTC
CDR3 protein: CSVASSPYEQYF
J gene: TRBJ2-7
D gene: NA
V gene: TRBV29-1
clone size: NA

CDR3 DNA: TGTGCCAGCAGCCCCCGGGTAAACTCTGGAAACACCATATATTTT
CDR3 protein: CASSPRVNSGNTIYF
J gene: TRBJ1-3
D gene: NA
V gene: TRBV7-6
clone size: NA

CDR3 DNA: TGTGCCAGCAGCTTAGCACCAGGGTCCCCAAGGACCCAGTACTTC
CDR3 protein: CASSLAPGSPRTQYF
J gene: TRBJ2-5
D gene: NA
V gene: TRBV11-1
clone size: NA

CDR3 DNA: TGTGCCAGCAGCCCAGGGAACGTTAACTATGGCTACACCTTC
CDR3 protein: CASSPGNVNYGYTF
J gene: TRBJ1-2
D gene: NA
V gene: TRBV7-2
clone size: NA

CDR3 DNA: TGTGCCAGCAGCTTAGATTGGAGTAGCGGGCCAACGGGAGGGCAGTTCTTC
CDR3 protein: CASSLDWSSGPTGGQFF
J gene: TRBJ2-1
D gene: TRBD2
V gene: TRBV7-2
clone size: NA

CDR3 DNA: TGTGCTAGCAGCTTAGGGGCCCACAGGGGAGAGACCCAGTACTTC
CDR3 protein: CASSLGAHRGETQYF
J gene: TRBJ2-5
D gene: TRBD1
V gene: TRBV7-7
clone size: NA

CDR3 DNA: TGTGCCAGCAGTTACCCAGGGGGCAGCTACGAGCAGTACTTC
CDR3 protein: CASSYPGGSYEQYF
J gene: TRBJ2-7
D gene: TRBD1
V gene: TRBV6-6
clone size: once

CDR3 DNA: TGTGCCACTCTCCCCCAGGGACAGGGTGTACCAGATACGCAGTATTTT
CDR3 protein: CATLPQGQGVPDTQYF
J gene: TRBJ2-3
D gene: TRBD1
V gene: TRBV27
clone size: NA

CDR3 DNA: TGTGCCAGCAGTCGGAGCTCTGGAAACACCATATATTTT
CDR3 protein: CASSRSSGNTIYF
J gene: TRBJ1-3
D gene: NA
V gene: TRBV6-2/TRBV6-3
clone size: NA

CDR3 DNA: TGTGCCAGCAGTAGGGACTGGAACACTGAAGCTTTCTTT
CDR3 protein: CASSRDWNTEAFF
J gene: TRBJ1-1
D gene: NA
V gene: TRBV6-5
clone size: once

CDR3 DNA: TGTGCCAGCAGTTACTCGATTCAGGGGCCCTATGGCTACACCTTC
CDR3 protein: CASSYSIQGPYGYTF
J gene: TRBJ1-2
D gene: NA
V gene: TRBV6-5
clone size: once

CDR3 DNA: TGCGCCAGCAGCTTGGTTCCGGGACAGGGATCCTACGAGCAGTACTTC
CDR3 protein: CASSLVPGQGSYEQYF
J gene: TRBJ2-7
D gene: TRBD1
V gene: TRBV5-1
clone size: NA

CDR3 DNA: TGTGCCAGCAGCCAAGGACAGAGAGCCTACGAGCAGTACTTC
CDR3 protein: CASSQGQRAYEQYF
J gene: TRBJ2-7
D gene: NA
V gene: TRBV5-6
clone size: NA

CDR3 DNA: TGTGCCAGCAGGGGGGGGACTAGCGGGGCCTACGAGCAGTACTTC
CDR3 protein: CASRGGTSGAYEQYF
J gene: TRBJ2-7
D gene: TRBD2
V gene: TRBV6-5
clone size: NA

CDR3 DNA: TGTGCCAGCAGCCAGGTCACAGGGTCTGGCTACACCTTC
CDR3 protein: CASSQVTGSGYTF
J gene: TRBJ1-2
D gene: NA
V gene: TRBV3-1/TRBV3-2
clone size: once

CDR3 DNA: TGTGCCAGCAGCCTATGGGGGGTAGGAAATTCACCCCTCCACTTT
CDR3 protein: CASSLWGVGNSPLHF
J gene: TRBJ1-6
D gene: NA
V gene: TRBV7-2
clone size: NA

CDR3 DNA: TGTGCCACCAGTGCCCGGACAGGCGTTAATCAGCCCCAGCATTTT
CDR3 protein: CATSARTGVNQPQHF
J gene: TRBJ1-5
D gene: TRBD1
V gene: TRBV24-1
clone size: once

CDR3 DNA: TGTGCCAGCACTACTGAGGAAGGGGATGAAAAACTGTTTTTT
CDR3 protein: CASTTEEGDEKLFF
J gene: TRBJ1-4
D gene: NA
V gene: TRBV7-9
clone size: once

CDR3 DNA: TGCGCCAGCAGCTTGAGGGACAGGGGTAACAATGAGCAGTTCTTC
CDR3 protein: CASSLRDRGNNEQFF
J gene: TRBJ2-1
D gene: TRBD1
V gene: TRBV5-1
clone size: NA

CDR3 DNA: TGTGCCGTCGGACAGGGGTCAGATACGCAGTATTTT
CDR3 protein: CAVGQGSDTQYF
J gene: TRBJ2-3
D gene: TRBD1
V gene: TRBV10-3
clone size: NA

CDR3 DNA: TGTGCCAGCAGAAGCGACGGAGAGGACACTGAAGCTTTCTTT
CDR3 protein: CASRSDGEDTEAFF
J gene: TRBJ1-1
D gene: NA
V gene: TRBV6-1
clone size: NA

CDR3 DNA: TGTGCCAGCGTCGGAGGTGATGGCAATCAGCCCCAGCATTTT
CDR3 protein: CASVGGDGNQPQHF
J gene: TRBJ1-5
D gene: NA
V gene: TRBV2
clone size: NA

CDR3 DNA: TGTGCCAGCAGCTCCCGACTAGCCGAATCGCGCCAGCATTTT
CDR3 protein: CASSSRLAESRQHF
J gene: TRBJ1-5
D gene: NA
V gene: TRBV7-9
clone size: NA

CDR3 DNA: TGTGCCACCAGCAGGACAGGGGATCAGCCCCAGCATTTT
CDR3 protein: CATSRTGDQPQHF
J gene: TRBJ1-5
D gene: TRBD1
V gene: TRBV15
clone size: NA

CDR3 DNA: TGTGCCAGCAGCCCCAGGACAGGACCTAACTATGGCTACACCTTC
CDR3 protein: CASSPRTGPNYGYTF
J gene: TRBJ1-2
D gene: TRBD1
V gene: TRBV11-2
clone size: NA

CDR3 DNA: TGTGCCAGCAGCTTAGGGGAACGGGACCCTGGGGGCCGCCGTGGTGGCTACACCTTC
CDR3 protein: CASSLGERDPGGRRGGYTF
J gene: TRBJ1-2
D gene: NA
V gene: TRBV7-9
clone size: NA

CDR3 DNA: TGTGCCAGCAGCGAGTTCAGCGGGGGGGCCGTCGATGAGCAGTTCTTC
CDR3 protein: CASSEFSGGAVDEQFF
J gene: TRBJ2-1
D gene: TRBD2
V gene: TRBV7-3
clone size: NA

CDR3 DNA: TGTGCCAGCAGCGCCGGGACAGGTGGACGGAATGAGCAGTTCTTC
CDR3 protein: CASSAGTGGRNEQFF
J gene: TRBJ2-1
D gene: TRBD1
V gene: TRBV5-4
clone size: NA

CDR3 DNA: TGTGCCAGCAGCGAACAGGGGATGGGGAACACTGAAGCTTTCTTT
CDR3 protein: CASSEQGMGNTEAFF
J gene: TRBJ1-1
D gene: TRBD1
V gene: TRBV7-3
clone size: NA

CDR3 DNA: TGTGCCAGCAGCCAAGATGGGCCGAGCTCCTACGAGCAGTACTTC
CDR3 protein: CASSQDGPSSYEQYF
J gene: TRBJ2-7
D gene: NA
V gene: TRBV3-1/TRBV3-2
clone size: NA

CDR3 DNA: TGTGCCAGTAGCCATACTGGACAGGCTCGCAACACCATATATTTT
CDR3 protein: CASSHTGQARNTIYF
J gene: TRBJ1-3
D gene: TRBD1
V gene: TRBV19
clone size: once

CDR3 DNA: TGTGCCAGCATAGGGGGCCTCTACAGGGGCTACACCTTC
CDR3 protein: CASIGGLYRGYTF
J gene: TRBJ1-2
D gene: TRBD1
V gene: TRBV7-2
clone size: NA

CDR3 DNA: TGTGCCAGCAGCCCTCCGGGGGGTCAGGGGGCGCGGGGCTATGGCTACACCTTC
CDR3 protein: CASSPPGGQGARGYGYTF
J gene: TRBJ1-2
D gene: TRBD1
V gene: TRBV4-2
clone size: NA

CDR3 DNA: TGTGCCAGTAGTTCCCGGGACAGGGAAGAGCAGTACTTC
CDR3 protein: CASSSRDREEQYF
J gene: TRBJ2-7
D gene: TRBD1
V gene: TRBV19
clone size: NA

CDR3 DNA: TGTGCCAGCAGCTTATCTTCGACAGGGAACACTGAAGCTTTCTTT
CDR3 protein: CASSLSSTGNTEAFF
J gene: TRBJ1-1
D gene: NA
V gene: TRBV7-6
clone size: NA

CDR3 DNA: TGCGCCAGCAGCACCCAAGGACAGGGCGTTCAAGAGACCCAGTACTTC
CDR3 protein: CASSTQGQGVQETQYF
J gene: TRBJ2-5
D gene: TRBD1
V gene: TRBV5-1
clone size: NA